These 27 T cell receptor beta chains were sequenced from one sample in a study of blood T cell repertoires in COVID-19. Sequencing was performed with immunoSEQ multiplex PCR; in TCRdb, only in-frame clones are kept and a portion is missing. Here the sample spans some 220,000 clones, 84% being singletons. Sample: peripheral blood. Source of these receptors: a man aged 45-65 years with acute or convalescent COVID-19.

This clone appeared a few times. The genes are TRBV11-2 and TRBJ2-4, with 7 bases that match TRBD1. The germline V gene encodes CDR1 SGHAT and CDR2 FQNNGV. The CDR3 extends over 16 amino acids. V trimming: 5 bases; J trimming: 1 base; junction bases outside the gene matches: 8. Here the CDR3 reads CASSPPEQGAKNIQYF. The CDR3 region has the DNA TGTGCCAGCAGCCCTCCGGAACAGGGGGCCAAAAACATTCAGTACTTC.

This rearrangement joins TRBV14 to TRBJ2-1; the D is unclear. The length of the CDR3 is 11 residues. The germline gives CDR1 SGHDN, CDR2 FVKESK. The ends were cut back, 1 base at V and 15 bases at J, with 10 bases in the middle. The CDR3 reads CASSQGPSLFF. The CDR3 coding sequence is TGTGCCAGCAGCCAAGGACCTAGTTTGTTCTTC.

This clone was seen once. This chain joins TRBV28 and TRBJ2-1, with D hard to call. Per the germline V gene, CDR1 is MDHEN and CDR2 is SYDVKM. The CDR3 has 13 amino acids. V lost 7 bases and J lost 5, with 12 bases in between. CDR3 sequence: CASNAEANNEQFF. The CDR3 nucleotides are TGTGCCAGCAATGCTGAGGCGAACAATGAGCAGTTCTTC. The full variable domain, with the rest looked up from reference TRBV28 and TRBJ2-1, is DVKVTQSSRYLVKRTGEKVFLECVQDMDHENMFWYRQDPGLGLRLIYFSYDVKMKEKGDIPEGYSVSREKKERFSLILESASTNQTSMYLCASNAEANNEQFFGPGTRLTVL.

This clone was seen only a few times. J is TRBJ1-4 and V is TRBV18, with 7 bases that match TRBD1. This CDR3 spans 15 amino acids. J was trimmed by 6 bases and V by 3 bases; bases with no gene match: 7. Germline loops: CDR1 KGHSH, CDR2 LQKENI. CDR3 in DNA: TGTGCCAGCTCACCGTCGACAGGGCGGTATGAAAAACTGTTTTTT. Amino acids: CASSPSTGRYEKLFF.

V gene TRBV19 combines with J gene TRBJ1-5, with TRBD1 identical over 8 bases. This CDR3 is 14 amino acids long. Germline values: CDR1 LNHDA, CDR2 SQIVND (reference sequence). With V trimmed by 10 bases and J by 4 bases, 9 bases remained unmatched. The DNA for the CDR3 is TGTGCCACAAAACCGACAGGGGTAAATCAGCCCCAGCATTTT. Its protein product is CATKPTGVNQPQHF.

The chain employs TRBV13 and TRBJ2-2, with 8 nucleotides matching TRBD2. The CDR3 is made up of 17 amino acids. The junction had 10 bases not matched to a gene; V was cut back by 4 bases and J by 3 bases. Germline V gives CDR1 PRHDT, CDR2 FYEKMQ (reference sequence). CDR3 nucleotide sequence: TGTGCCAGCAGCTACCGCGGGGGGACTGGGTACACCGGGGAGCTGTTTTTT. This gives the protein CASSYRGGTGYTGELFF.

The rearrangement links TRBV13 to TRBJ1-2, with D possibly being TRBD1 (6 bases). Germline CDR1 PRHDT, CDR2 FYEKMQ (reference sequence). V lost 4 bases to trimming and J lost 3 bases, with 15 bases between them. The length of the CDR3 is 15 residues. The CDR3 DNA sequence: TGTGCCAGCAGCTCTACAGGGTACCTCGACTATGGCTACACCTTC. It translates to CASSSTGYLDYGYTF.

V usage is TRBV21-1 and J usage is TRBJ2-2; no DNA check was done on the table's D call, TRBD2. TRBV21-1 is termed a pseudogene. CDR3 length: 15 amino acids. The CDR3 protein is CASTARPGIGRGAVF. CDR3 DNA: TGTGCCAGCACCGCCCGTCCGGGGATAGGCCGGGGAGCTGTTTTT.

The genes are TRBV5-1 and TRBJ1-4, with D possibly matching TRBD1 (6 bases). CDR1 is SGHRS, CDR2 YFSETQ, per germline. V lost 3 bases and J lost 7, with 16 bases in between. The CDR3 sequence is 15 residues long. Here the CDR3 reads CASSSLTGGGEKLFF. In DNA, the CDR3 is TGCGCCAGCAGCTCGCTGACGGGGGGCGGTGAAAAACTGTTTTTT.

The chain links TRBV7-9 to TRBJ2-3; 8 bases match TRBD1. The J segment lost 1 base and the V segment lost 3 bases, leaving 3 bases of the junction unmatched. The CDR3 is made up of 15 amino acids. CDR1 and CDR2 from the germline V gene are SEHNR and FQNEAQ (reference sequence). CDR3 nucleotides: TGTGCCAGCAGCTTTCAGGGGGCGGGCACAGATACGCAGTATTTT. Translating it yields CASSFQGAGTDTQYF. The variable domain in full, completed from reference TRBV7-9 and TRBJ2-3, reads DTGVSQNPRHKITKRGQNVTFRCDPISEHNRLYWYRQTLGQGPEFLTYFQNEAQLEKSRLLSDRFSAERPKGSFSTLEIQRTEQGDSAMYLCASSFQGAGTDTQYFGPGTRLTVL.

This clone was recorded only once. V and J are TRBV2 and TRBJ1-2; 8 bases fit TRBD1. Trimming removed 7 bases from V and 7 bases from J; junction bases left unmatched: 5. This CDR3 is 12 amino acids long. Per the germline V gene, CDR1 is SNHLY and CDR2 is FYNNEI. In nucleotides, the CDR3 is TGTGCCAGCACCGGGACAGGTCCTGGCTACACCTTC. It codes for CASTGTGPGYTF.

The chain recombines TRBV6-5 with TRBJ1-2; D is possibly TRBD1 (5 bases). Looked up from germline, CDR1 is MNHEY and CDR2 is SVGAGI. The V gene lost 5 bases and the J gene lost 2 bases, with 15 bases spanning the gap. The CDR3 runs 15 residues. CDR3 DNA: TGTGCCAGCAGTAACCTGGGGGGGTCCAACTATGGCTACACCTTC. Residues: CASSNLGGSNYGYTF.

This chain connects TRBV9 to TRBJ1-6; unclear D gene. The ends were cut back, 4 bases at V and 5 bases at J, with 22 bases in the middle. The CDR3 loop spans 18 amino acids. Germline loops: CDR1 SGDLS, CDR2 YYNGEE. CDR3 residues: CASSPTGAGPYHNSPLHF. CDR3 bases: TGTGCCAGCAGCCCAACCGGTGCGGGTCCTTACCATAATTCACCCCTCCACTTT.

The CDR3 spells CASSVGSEGQYVIEAFF. For the CDR3, the DNA is TGTGCCAGCAGCGTAGGTTCGGAGGGACAGTATGTAATTGAAGCTTTCTTT. The chain combines TRBV9 with TRBJ1-1, with 7 bases matching TRBD1. CDR1 is SGDLS and CDR2 is YYNGEE in the germline V gene. The length of the CDR3 is 17 residues. Trimming removed 0 bases from V and 7 bases from J; junction bases left unmatched: 15.

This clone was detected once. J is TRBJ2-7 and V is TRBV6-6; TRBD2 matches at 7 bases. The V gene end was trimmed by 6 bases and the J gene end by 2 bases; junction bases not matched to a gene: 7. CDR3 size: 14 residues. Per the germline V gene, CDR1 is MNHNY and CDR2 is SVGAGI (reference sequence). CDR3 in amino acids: CASRKRGEAYEQYF. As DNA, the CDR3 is TGTGCCAGCAGGAAACGGGGGGAAGCCTACGAGCAGTACTTC.

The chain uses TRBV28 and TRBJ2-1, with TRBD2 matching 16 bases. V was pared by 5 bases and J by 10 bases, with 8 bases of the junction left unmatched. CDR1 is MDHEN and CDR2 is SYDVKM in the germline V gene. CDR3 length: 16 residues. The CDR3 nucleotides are TGTGCCAGCAGTAGCTACGGGACTAGCGGGAGGGCCGAGCAGTTCTTC. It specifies CASSSYGTSGRAEQFF.

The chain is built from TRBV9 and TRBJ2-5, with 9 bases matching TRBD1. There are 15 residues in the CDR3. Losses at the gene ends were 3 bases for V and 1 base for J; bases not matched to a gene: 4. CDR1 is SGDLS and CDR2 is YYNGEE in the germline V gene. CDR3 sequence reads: CASSATQGAQETQYF. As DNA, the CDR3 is TGTGCCAGCAGCGCTACACAGGGGGCCCAAGAGACCCAGTACTTC.

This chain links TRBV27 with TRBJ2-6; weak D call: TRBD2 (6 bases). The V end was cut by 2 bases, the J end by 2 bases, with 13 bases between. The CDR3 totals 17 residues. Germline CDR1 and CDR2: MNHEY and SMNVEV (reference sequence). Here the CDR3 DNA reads TGTGCCAGCAGTTTAAGAGGAGGGGCGGCTGGGGCCAACGTCCTGACTTTC. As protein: CASSLRGGAAGANVLTF.

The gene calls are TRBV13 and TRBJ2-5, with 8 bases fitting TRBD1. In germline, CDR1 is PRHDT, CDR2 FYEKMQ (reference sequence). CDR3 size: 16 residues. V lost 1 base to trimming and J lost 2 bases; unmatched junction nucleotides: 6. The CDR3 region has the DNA TGTGCCAGCAGCTTAGAAGGACAGGGATCTCAAGAGACCCAGTACTTC. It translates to CASSLEGQGSQETQYF.

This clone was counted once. The CDR3 DNA sequence: TGTGCCAGCAGCTTAGCGCGGGGGGCCGGCAATCAGCCCCAGCATTTT. Translating gives CASSLARGAGNQPQHF. The chain couples TRBV7-9 to TRBJ1-5; D might be TRBD1 (6 bases). The CDR3 is 16 amino acids. The V and J ends lost 0 bases and 2 bases respectively, with 11 bases between them. Per the germline V gene, CDR1 is SEHNR and CDR2 is FQNEAQ (reference sequence).

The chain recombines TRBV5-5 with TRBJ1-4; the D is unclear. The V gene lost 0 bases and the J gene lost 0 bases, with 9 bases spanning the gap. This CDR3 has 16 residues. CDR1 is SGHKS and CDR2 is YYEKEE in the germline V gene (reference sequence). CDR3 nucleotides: TGTGCCAGCAGCTTGGGTAGAGTTGCAACTAATGAAAAACTGTTTTTT. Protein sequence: CASSLGRVATNEKLFF.

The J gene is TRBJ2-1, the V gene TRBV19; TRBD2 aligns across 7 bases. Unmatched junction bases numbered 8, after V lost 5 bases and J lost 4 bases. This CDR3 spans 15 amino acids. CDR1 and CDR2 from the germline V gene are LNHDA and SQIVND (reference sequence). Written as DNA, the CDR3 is TGTGCCAGTAGTTCTAGCCCTAGCGGATACAATGAGCAGTTCTTC. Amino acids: CASSSSPSGYNEQFF. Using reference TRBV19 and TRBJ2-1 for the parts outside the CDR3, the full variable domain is DGGITQSPKYLFRKEGQNVTLSCEQNLNHDAMYWYRQDPGQGLRLIYYSQIVNDFQKGDIAEGYSVSREKKESFPLTVTSAQKNPTAFYLCASSSSPSGYNEQFFGPGTRLTVL.

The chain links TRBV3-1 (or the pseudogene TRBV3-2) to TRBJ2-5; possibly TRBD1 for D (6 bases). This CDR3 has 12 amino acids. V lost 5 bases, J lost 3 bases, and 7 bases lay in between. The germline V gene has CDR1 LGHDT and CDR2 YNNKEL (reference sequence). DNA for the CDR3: TGTGCCAGCAGCAAGGGGGAAGAGACCCAGTACTTC. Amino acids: CASSKGEETQYF.

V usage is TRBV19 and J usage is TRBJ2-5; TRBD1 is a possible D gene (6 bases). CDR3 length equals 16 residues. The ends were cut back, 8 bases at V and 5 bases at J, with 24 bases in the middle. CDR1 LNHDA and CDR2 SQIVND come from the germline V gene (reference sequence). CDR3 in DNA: TGTGCCAGTTGTAAAAGCGGACAGACTCAATTGGAGACCCAGTACTTC. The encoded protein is CASCKSGQTQLETQYF. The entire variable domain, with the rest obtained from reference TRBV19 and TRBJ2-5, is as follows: DGGITQSPKYLFRKEGQNVTLSCEQNLNHDAMYWYRQDPGQGLRLIYYSQIVNDFQKGDIAEGYSVSREKKESFPLTVTSAQKNPTAFYLCASCKSGQTQLETQYFGPGTRLLVL.

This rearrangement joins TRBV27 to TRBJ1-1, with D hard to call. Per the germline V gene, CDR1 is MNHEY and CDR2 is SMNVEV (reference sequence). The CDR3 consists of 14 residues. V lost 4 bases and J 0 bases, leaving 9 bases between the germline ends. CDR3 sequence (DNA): TGTGCCAGCAGTTCCCCAGGCGTGAACACTGAAGCTTTCTTT. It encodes CASSSPGVNTEAFF.

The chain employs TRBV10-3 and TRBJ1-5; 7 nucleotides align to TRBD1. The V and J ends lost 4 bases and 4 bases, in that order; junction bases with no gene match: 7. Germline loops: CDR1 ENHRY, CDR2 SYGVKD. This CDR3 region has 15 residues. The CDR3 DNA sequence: TGTGCCATCAGTGCAGTGACAGGGATTAATCAGCCCCAGCATTTT. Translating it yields CAISAVTGINQPQHF.

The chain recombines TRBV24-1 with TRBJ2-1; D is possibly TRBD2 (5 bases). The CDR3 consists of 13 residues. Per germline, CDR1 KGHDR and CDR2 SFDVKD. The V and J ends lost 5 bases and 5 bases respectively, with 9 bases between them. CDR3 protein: CATSGSSNNEQFF. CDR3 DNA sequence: TGTGCCACCAGTGGGTCTAGCAACAATGAGCAGTTCTTC.